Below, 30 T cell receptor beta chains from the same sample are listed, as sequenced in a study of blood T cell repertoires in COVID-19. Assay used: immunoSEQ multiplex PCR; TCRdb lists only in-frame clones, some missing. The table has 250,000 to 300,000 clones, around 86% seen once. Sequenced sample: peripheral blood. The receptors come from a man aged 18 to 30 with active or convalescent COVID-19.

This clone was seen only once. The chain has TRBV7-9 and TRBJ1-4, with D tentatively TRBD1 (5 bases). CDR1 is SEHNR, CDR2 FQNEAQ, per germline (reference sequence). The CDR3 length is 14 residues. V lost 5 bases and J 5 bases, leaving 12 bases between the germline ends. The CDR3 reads CASSQGRGNEKLFF. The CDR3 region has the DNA TGTGCCAGCAGCCAAGGACGGGGGAATGAAAAACTGTTTTTT.

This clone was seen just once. DNA of the CDR3: TGTGCCAGCAGCTTAGAAGGGGGGGGGAGCACAGATACGCAGTATTTT. The encoded protein is CASSLEGGGSTDTQYF. The genes are TRBV7-6 and TRBJ2-3; possibly TRBD2 for D (7 bases). The CDR3 totals 16 residues. Between the trimmed V and J ends, which lost 1 base and 0 bases, there was a span of 11 bases. Germline V gene data show CDR1 as SGHVS and CDR2 as FNYEAQ.

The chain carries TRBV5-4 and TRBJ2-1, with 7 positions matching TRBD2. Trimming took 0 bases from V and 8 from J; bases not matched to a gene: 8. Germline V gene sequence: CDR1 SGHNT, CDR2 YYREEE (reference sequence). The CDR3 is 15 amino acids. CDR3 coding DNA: TGTGCCAGCAGCTTGGGAGGACTAGTTAGGGATGAGCAGTTCTTC. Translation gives CASSLGGLVRDEQFF.

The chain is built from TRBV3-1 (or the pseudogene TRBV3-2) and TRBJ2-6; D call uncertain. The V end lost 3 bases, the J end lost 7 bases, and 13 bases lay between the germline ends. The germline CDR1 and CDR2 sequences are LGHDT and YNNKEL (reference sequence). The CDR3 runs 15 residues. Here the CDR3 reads CASSQWVAGANVLTF. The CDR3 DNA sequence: TGTGCCAGCAGCCAGTGGGTGGCAGGCGCCAACGTCCTGACTTTC.

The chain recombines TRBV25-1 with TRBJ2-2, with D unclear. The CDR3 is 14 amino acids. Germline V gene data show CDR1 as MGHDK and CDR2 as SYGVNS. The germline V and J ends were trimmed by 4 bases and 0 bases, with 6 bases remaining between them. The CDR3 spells CASSAQANTGELFF. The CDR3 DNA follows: TGTGCCAGCAGTGCACAAGCGAACACCGGGGAGCTGTTTTTT. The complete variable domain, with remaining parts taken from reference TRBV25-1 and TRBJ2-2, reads EADIYQTPRYLVIGTGKKITLECSQTMGHDKMYWYQQDPGMELHLIHYSYGVNSTEKGDLSSESTVSRIRTEHFPLTLESARPSHTSQYLCASSAQANTGELFFGEGSRLTVL.

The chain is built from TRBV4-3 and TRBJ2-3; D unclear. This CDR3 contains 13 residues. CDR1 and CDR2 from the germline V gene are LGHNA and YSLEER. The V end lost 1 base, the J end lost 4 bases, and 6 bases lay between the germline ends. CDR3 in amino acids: CASSQVQADTQYF. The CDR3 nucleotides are TGCGCCAGCAGCCAAGTTCAGGCAGATACGCAGTATTTT.

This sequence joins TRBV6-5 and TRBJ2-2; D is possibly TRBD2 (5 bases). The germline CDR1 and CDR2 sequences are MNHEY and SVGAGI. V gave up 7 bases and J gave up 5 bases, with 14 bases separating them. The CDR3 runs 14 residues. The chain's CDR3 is CASTQVPGTGELFF. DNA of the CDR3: TGTGCCAGCACCCAAGTCCCGGGGACCGGGGAGCTGTTTTTT.

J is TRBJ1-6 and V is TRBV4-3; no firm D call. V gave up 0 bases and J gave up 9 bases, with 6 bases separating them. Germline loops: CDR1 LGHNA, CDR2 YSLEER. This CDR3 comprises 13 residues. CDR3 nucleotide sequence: TGCGCCAGCAGCCAAGATCAGGCTTCACCCCTCCACTTT. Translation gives CASSQDQASPLHF.

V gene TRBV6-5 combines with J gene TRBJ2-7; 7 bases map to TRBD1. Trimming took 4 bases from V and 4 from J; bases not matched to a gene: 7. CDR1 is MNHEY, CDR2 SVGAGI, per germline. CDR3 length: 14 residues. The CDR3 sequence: CASSSRDRDYEQYF. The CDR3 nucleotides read TGTGCCAGCAGTTCTAGGGACAGAGATTACGAGCAGTACTTC.

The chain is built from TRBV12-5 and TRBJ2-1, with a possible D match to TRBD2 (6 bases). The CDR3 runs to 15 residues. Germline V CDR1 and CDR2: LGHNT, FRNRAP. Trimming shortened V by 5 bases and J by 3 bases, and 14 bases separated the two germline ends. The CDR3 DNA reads TGTGCTAGTGGTAGTGGGGCTAGCGTCTACAATGAGCAGTTCTTC. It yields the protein CASGSGASVYNEQFF.

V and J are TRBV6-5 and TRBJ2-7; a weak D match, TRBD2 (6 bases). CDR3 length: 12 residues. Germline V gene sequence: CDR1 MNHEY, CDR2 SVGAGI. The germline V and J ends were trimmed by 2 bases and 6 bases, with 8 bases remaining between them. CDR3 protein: CASSYRGGEQYF. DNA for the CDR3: TGTGCCAGCAGTTACAGGGGAGGCGAGCAGTACTTC.

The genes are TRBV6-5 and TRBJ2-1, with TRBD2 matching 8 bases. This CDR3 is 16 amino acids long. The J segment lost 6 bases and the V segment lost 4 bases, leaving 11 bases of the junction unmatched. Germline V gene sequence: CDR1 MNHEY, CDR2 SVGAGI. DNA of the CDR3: TGTGCCAGCAGTTCCTTTTCGGGAGGGCTCACCAATGAGCAGTTCTTC. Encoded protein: CASSSFSGGLTNEQFF.

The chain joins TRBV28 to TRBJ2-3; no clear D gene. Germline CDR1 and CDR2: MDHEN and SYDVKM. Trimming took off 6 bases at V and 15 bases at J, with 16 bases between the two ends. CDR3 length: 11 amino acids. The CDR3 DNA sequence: TGTGCCAGCAGGCTAGGTGCTCTTCAATATTTT. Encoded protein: CASRLGALQYF.

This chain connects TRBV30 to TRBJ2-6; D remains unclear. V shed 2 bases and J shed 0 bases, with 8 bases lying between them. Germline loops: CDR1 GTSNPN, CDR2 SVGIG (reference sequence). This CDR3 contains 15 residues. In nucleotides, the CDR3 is TGTGCCTGGAGTACACACAGCTCTGGGGCCAACGTCCTGACTTTC. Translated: CAWSTHSSGANVLTF.

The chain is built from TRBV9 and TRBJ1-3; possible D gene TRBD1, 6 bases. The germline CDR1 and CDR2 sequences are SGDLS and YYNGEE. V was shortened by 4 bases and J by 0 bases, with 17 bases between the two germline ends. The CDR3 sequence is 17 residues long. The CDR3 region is CASSQRTGKNSGNTIYF. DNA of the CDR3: TGTGCCAGCAGCCAGAGAACAGGGAAAAACTCTGGAAACACCATATATTTT.

The CDR3 region is CASRSGGGLETQYF. Here the CDR3 DNA reads TGTGCCAGCAGGAGTGGGGGGGGGCTGGAGACCCAGTACTTC. V and J are TRBV27 and TRBJ2-5; weak D call: TRBD2 (7 bases). Trimming pared 6 bases from V and 5 bases from J, leaving 16 bases between. Looked up from germline, CDR1 is MNHEY and CDR2 is SMNVEV (reference sequence). This CDR3 has 14 amino acids.

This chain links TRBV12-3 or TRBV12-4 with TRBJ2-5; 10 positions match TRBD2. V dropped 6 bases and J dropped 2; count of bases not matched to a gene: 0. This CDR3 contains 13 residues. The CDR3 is CASRTSGQETQYF. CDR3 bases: TGTGCCAGCAGGACTAGCGGGCAAGAGACCCAGTACTTC.

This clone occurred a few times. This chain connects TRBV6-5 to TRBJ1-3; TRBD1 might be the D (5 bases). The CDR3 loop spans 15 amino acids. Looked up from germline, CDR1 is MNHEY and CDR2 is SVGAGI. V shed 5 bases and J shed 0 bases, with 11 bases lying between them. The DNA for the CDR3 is TGTGCCAGCAGTACCCGGAGGGGCTCTGGAAACACCATATATTTT. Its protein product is CASSTRRGSGNTIYF.

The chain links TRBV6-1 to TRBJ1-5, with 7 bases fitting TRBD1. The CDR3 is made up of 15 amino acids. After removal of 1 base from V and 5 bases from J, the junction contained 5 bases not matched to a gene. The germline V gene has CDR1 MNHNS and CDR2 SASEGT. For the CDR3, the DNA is TGTGCCAGCAGTGAAGGAATCCAGGGGGATCAGCCCCAGCATTTT. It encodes CASSEGIQGDQPQHF.

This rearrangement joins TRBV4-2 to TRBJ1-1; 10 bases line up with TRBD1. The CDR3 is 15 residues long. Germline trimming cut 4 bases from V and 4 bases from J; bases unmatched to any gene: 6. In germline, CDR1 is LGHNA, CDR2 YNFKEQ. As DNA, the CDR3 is TGTGCCAGCAGCCGGCCCCGGACAGGGGGCACTGAAGCTTTCTTT. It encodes CASSRPRTGGTEAFF.

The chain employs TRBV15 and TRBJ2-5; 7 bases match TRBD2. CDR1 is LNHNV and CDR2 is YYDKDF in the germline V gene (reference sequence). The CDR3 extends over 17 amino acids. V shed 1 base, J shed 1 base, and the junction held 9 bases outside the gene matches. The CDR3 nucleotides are TGTGCCACCAGCAGAGTCATTAACGGGGGGATCCAAGAGACCCAGTACTTC. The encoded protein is CATSRVINGGIQETQYF.

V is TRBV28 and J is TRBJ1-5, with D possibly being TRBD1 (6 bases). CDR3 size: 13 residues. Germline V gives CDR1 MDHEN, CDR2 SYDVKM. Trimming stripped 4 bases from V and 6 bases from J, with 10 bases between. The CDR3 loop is CASSSYRAQPQHF. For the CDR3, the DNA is TGTGCCAGCAGTTCATACAGGGCTCAGCCCCAGCATTTT.

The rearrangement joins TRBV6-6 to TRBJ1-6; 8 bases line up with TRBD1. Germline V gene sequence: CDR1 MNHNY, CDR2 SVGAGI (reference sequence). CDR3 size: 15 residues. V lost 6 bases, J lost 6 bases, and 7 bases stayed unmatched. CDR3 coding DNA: TGTGCCAGCAGCCGATCGACAGGGGTTAATTCACCCCTCCACTTT. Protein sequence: CASSRSTGVNSPLHF.

The chain's CDR3 is CSGGTEGYTF. Here the CDR3 DNA reads TGCAGCGGGGGGACAGAAGGCTACACCTTC. This rearrangement joins TRBV29-1 to TRBJ1-2; the match to TRBD1 covers 7 bases. CDR3 length: 10 residues. The ends lost 7 bases at V and 8 bases at J; junction bases unmatched: 4. Germline values: CDR1 SQVTM, CDR2 ANQGSEA.

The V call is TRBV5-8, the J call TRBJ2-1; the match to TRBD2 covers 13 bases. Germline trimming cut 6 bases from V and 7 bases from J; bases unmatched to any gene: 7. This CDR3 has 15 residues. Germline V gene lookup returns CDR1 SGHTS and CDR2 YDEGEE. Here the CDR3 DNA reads TGTGCCAGCATCCCGCGACTAGCGGGGGGAAATGAGCAGTTCTTC. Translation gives CASIPRLAGGNEQFF.

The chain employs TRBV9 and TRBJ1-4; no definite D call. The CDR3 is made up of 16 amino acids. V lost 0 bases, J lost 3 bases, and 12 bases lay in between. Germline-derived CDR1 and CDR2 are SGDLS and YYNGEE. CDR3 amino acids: CASSVGGPGPNEKLFF. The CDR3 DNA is TGTGCCAGCAGCGTAGGAGGTCCGGGTCCTAATGAAAAACTGTTTTTT.

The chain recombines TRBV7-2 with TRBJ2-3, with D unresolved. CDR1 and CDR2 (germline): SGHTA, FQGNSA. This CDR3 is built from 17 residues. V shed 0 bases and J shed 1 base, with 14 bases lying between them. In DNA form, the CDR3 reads TGTGCCAGCAGCTTAGCCCTGGGCGCGCCTCGCACAGATACGCAGTATTTT. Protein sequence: CASSLALGAPRTDTQYF.

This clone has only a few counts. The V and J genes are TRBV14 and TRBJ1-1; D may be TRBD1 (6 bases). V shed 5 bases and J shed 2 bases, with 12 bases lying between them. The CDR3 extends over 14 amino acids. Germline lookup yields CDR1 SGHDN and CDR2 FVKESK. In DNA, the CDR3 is TGTGCCAGCAGCTTTATGGACAGAAACACTGAAGCTTTCTTT. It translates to CASSFMDRNTEAFF. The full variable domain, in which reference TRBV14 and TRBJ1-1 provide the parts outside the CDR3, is EAGVTQFPSHSVIEKGQTVTLRCDPISGHDNLYWYRRVMGKEIKFLLHFVKESKQDESGMPNNRFLAERTGGTYSTLKVQPAELEDSGVYFCASSFMDRNTEAFFGQGTRLTVV.

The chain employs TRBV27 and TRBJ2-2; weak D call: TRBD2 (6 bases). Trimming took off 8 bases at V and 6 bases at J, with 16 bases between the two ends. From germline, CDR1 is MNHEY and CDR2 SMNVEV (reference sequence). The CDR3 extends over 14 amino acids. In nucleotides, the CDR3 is TGTGCCAGCCGACCCACGGGGGTCTCCGGGGAGCTGTTTTTT. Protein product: CASRPTGVSGELFF.

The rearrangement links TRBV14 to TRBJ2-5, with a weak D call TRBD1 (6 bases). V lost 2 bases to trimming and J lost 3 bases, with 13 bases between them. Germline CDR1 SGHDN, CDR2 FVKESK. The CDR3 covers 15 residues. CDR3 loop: CASSQKGNREETQYF. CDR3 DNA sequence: TGTGCCAGCAGCCAAAAGGGAAACAGGGAAGAGACCCAGTACTTC.